This T cell receptor beta chain is drawn from a study of neurological immune-mediated disorders. The CDR3 is 15 amino acids. CDR1 SGHAT and CDR2 FQNNGV come from the germline V gene. With V trimmed by 3 bases and J by 9 bases, 8 bases remained unmatched. Using its own MiXCR run on the 5' RACE reads, TCRdb lists one record per CDR3 protein. The sample has 60,000 to 85,000 distinct CDR3 sequences; around 5.2% are singletons. Source material: PBMCs. The chain recombines TRBV11-2 with TRBJ2-1; 10 nucleotides agree with TRBD2. The receptor comes from a man aged 18 to 35 with multiple sclerosis. CDR3 nucleotide sequence: TGTGCCAGCAGCTTCTCCGGGACTAGCGCTGGTGAGCAGTTCTTC. Translating it yields CASSFSGTSAGEQFF.